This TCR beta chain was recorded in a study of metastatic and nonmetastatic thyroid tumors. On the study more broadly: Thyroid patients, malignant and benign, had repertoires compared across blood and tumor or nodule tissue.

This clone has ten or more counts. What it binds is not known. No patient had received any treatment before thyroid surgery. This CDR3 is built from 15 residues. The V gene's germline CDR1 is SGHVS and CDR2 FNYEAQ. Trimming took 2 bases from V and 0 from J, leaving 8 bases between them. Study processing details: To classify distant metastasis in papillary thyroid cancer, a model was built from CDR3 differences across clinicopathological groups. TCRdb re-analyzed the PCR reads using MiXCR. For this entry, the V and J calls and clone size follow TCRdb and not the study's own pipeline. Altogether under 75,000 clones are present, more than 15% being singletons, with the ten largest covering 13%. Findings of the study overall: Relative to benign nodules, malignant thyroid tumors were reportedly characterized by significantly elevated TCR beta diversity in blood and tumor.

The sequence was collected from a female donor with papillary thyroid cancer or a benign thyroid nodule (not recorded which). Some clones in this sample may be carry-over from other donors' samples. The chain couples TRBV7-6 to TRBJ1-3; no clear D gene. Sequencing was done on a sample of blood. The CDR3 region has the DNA TGTGCCAGCAGCTTAAATCGGTACTCTGGAAACACCATATATTTT. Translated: CASSLNRYSGNTIYF. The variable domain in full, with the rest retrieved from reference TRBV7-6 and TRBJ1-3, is GAGVSQSPRYKVTKRGQDVALRCDPISGHVSLYWYRQALGQGPEFLTYFNYEAQQDKSGLPNDRFSAERPEGSISTLTIQRTEQRDSAMYRCASSLNRYSGNTIYFGEGSWLTVV.